These T cell receptor beta chains were read from a single sample in a study of T cell responses to AZD1222 COVID-19 vaccine. Clones were sequenced by immunoSEQ multiplex PCR, and TCRdb holds only the in-frame ones, with some missing. The sample has over 150,000 clones, 70% to 90% seen once. The source was peripheral blood, collected on day 0 of MenACWY control vaccination. All receptors come from an adult in good health. The CDR3 runs from the conserved cysteine through the conserved F or W. Each record gives: clone size, V gene, J gene, D gene, CDR3 protein, CDR3 DNA. The D gene is left open where the match is weak. Clone size is stated in some rows and not others, as once, few, many or a class when expanded.

NA,TRBV7-9,TRBJ1-3,NA,CASSLAAGVGNTIYF,TGTGCCAGCAGCTTAGCGGCAGGGGTGGGAAACACCATATATTTT
NA,TRBV5-1,TRBJ2-1,TRBD1,CASSYRTGSYNEQFF,TGCGCCAGCAGCTATCGGACAGGCTCCTACAATGAGCAGTTCTTC
NA,TRBV9,TRBJ1-1,NA,CASSVAPSLPEAFF,TGTGCCAGCAGCGTAGCCCCCAGCCTCCCTGAAGCTTTCTTT
NA,TRBV4-1,TRBJ2-1,NA,CASSPSVAYSSYNEQFF,TGCGCCAGCAGCCCAAGTGTAGCGTATAGCTCCTACAATGAGCAGTTCTTC
NA,TRBV19,TRBJ1-1,NA,CASSRDPGGNTEAFF,TGTGCCAGTAGTAGGGACCCGGGAGGGAACACTGAAGCTTTCTTT
NA,TRBV2,TRBJ1-2,TRBD1,CASTDSQGAYNYGYTF,TGTGCCAGCACCGACTCGCAGGGGGCCTATAACTATGGCTACACCTTC
NA,TRBV6-4,TRBJ2-2,NA,CASSDSRQFNTGELFF,TGTGCCAGCAGTGACTCAAGGCAGTTCAACACCGGGGAGCTGTTTTTT
few,TRBV19,TRBJ2-2,NA,CATRDFQPGGELFF,TGTGCCACGCGGGACTTCCAACCGGGCGGGGAGCTGTTTTTT
NA,TRBV6-5,TRBJ2-7,NA,CASSYSMGSEQYF,TGTGCCAGCAGTTACTCGATGGGATCCGAGCAGTACTTC
NA,TRBV28,TRBJ1-2,NA,CASTPNRSYGYTF,TGTGCCAGCACCCCAAACAGAAGCTATGGCTACACCTTC
NA,TRBV7-6,TRBJ2-1,NA,CASSPAWGSSYNEQFF,TGTGCCAGCAGCCCCGCATGGGGGAGCTCCTACAATGAGCAGTTCTTC
NA,TRBV28,TRBJ1-5,NA,CASSLFSGIDNQPQHF,TGTGCCAGCAGTTTGTTCTCTGGCATCGACAATCAGCCCCAGCATTTT
NA,TRBV7-2,TRBJ2-3,NA,CASSLDRRGTDTQYF,TGTGCCAGCAGCCTAGACCGGCGGGGTACAGATACGCAGTATTTT
NA,TRBV3-1/TRBV3-2,TRBJ2-1,TRBD2,CASSPHVRERGQFF,TGTGCCAGCAGCCCACACGTAAGGGAGCGGGGGCAGTTCTTC
NA,TRBV28,TRBJ2-6,NA,CASDRGSGANVLTF,TGTGCCAGCGATAGGGGCTCTGGGGCCAACGTCCTGACTTTC
few,TRBV19,TRBJ1-2,TRBD1,CASSPTGAINYGYTF,TGTGCCAGTAGTCCGACAGGGGCAATCAACTATGGCTACACCTTC
NA,TRBV6-5,TRBJ1-2,NA,CASSYGLEGGYTF,TGTGCCAGCAGTTACGGCCTCGAGGGTGGCTACACCTTC
NA,TRBV5-6,TRBJ2-1,NA,CASSLAVSSYNEQFF,TGTGCCAGCAGCTTAGCTGTTAGCTCCTACAATGAGCAGTTCTTC
NA,TRBV10-2,TRBJ1-6,TRBD1,CASSLGQVYNSPLHF,TGCGCCAGCAGTCTAGGACAGGTCTATAATTCACCCCTCCACTTT
NA,TRBV6-5,TRBJ1-2,NA,CASRVKVLGQGYTF,TGTGCCAGCAGGGTGAAGGTGTTAGGACAAGGCTACACCTTC
NA,TRBV5-1,TRBJ1-1,NA,CASSTAYRGFSNTEAFF,TGCGCCAGCAGTACGGCTTATCGGGGGTTCAGTAACACTGAAGCTTTCTTT
NA,TRBV18,TRBJ1-5,NA,CASSPLQRGNQPQHF,TGTGCCAGCTCCCCCCTACAAAGGGGAAATCAGCCCCAGCATTTT
NA,TRBV5-6,TRBJ2-3,NA,CASGGGGSTDTQYF,TGTGCCTCCGGGGGTGGGGGAAGCACAGATACGCAGTATTTT
NA,TRBV7-8,TRBJ2-1,NA,CASSLTRNEQFF,TGTGCCAGCAGCTTAACTAGGAATGAGCAGTTCTTC
NA,TRBV2,TRBJ1-5,NA,CASSDPVAGNQPQHF,TGTGCCAGCAGCGATCCAGTGGCTGGGAATCAGCCCCAGCATTTT
NA,TRBV9,TRBJ2-7,NA,CASSTRDDRPYEQYF,TGTGCCAGCAGCACCCGGGACGATCGACCCTACGAGCAGTACTTC
NA,TRBV6-6,TRBJ1-5,NA,CASTSQANQPQHF,TGTGCCAGCACCTCGCAGGCCAATCAGCCCCAGCATTTT
NA,TRBV6-2/TRBV6-3,TRBJ1-5,NA,CASSDPGSGQPQHF,TGTGCCAGCAGCGACCCGGGGTCGGGTCAGCCCCAGCATTTT
NA,TRBV9,TRBJ2-2,NA,CASSVGASRNTGELFF,TGTGCCAGCAGCGTAGGGGCTAGCAGGAACACCGGGGAGCTGTTTTTT
NA,TRBV5-4,TRBJ1-2,NA,CASSRTREGYTF,TGTGCCAGCAGCCGGACACGGGAAGGCTACACCTTC
NA,TRBV15,TRBJ1-5,NA,CATSRAQPYSNQPQHF,TGTGCCACCAGCAGAGCCCAGCCTTATAGCAATCAGCCCCAGCATTTT
NA,TRBV5-8,TRBJ1-4,NA,CASSPYQNANEKLFF,TGTGCCAGCTCTCCTTACCAGAACGCTAATGAAAAACTGTTTTTT
NA,TRBV20-1,TRBJ1-5,TRBD1,CSASLDRANQPQHF,TGCAGTGCTAGTCTTGACAGGGCCAATCAGCCCCAGCATTTT
NA,TRBV5-1,TRBJ1-2,NA,CASSLGQNYGYTF,TGCGCCAGCAGCTTGGGCCAGAACTATGGCTACACCTTC
NA,TRBV3-1/TRBV3-2,TRBJ2-2,TRBD2,CASSHPPVGLGSTGELFF,TGTGCCAGCAGCCACCCCCCCGTGGGACTAGGGTCCACCGGGGAGCTGTTTTTT
NA,TRBV5-1,TRBJ2-5,TRBD1,CASSSGTEETQYF,TGCGCCAGCAGCTCAGGGACAGAAGAGACCCAGTACTTC
NA,TRBV27,TRBJ2-3,NA,CASSLITGDTQYF,TGTGCCAGCAGTTTAATTACAGGGGATACGCAGTATTTT
once,TRBV4-1,TRBJ2-1,NA,CASSQSQAGANEQFF,TGCGCCAGCAGCCAATCTCAGGCGGGGGCAAATGAGCAGTTCTTC
NA,TRBV15,TRBJ2-7,NA,CATSRDMSVSYEQYF,TGTGCCACCAGCAGAGATATGTCAGTTTCCTACGAGCAGTACTTC
NA,TRBV28,TRBJ1-5,NA,CASRQGGQPQHF,TGTGCCTCCAGGCAGGGCGGACAGCCCCAGCATTTT
NA,TRBV13,TRBJ2-7,NA,CASSPGTPGAYEQYF,TGTGCCAGCAGCCCAGGGACTCCGGGGGCCTACGAGCAGTACTTC
once,TRBV9,TRBJ2-4,TRBD2,CARTAWGYPGGLAKNIQYF,TGTGCCAGGACCGCCTGGGGCTACCCGGGGGGGTTAGCCAAAAACATTCAGTACTTC
NA,TRBV5-4,TRBJ2-4,TRBD1,CASSPNDRGAFGQNIQYF,TGTGCCAGCAGCCCCAACGACAGGGGAGCCTTTGGCCAAAACATTCAGTACTTC
NA,TRBV11-2,TRBJ2-7,NA,CASSFPGTYEQYF,TGTGCCAGCAGCTTCCCAGGCACCTACGAGCAGTACTTC
NA,TRBV6-5,TRBJ1-4,NA,CASSSDSGNEKLFF,TGTGCCAGCAGTTCAGATAGCGGAAATGAAAAACTGTTTTTT
once,TRBV6-2/TRBV6-3,TRBJ2-3,TRBD2,CASSGPSGRVPTDTQYF,TGTGCCAGCAGTGGCCCTAGCGGGAGGGTACCCACAGATACGCAGTATTTT
NA,TRBV11-2,TRBJ1-5,NA,CASSSRAGRTRRNQPQHF,TGTGCCAGCAGCTCCCGGGCCGGGAGGACGCGTAGGAATCAGCCCCAGCATTTT
NA,TRBV19,TRBJ2-7,TRBD1,CASSIGGGLPYEQYF,TGTGCCAGTAGTATAGGAGGGGGCCTCCCCTACGAGCAGTACTTC
NA,TRBV5-5,TRBJ1-5,TRBD1,CASSPTGGSIGQPQHF,TGTGCCAGCAGCCCCACAGGGGGCTCTATAGGACAGCCCCAGCATTTT
few,TRBV29-1,TRBJ1-1,TRBD1,CSVGGVRDRGNTEAFF,TGCAGCGTTGGGGGGGTTAGGGACAGGGGTAACACTGAAGCTTTCTTT